This T cell receptor beta chain was found in a study of T cell responses to AZD1222 COVID-19 vaccine. Findings and limits, study-wide: Repertoires were sampled only after the peak T cell response.

The CDR3 has 15 residues. V dropped 3 bases and J dropped 3 bases, with 15 bases sitting between them. Germline V lookup: CDR1 MNHEY, CDR2 SMNVEV (reference sequence). A word on this clone: Antigen specificity is unknown.

Here immunoSEQ multiplex PCR was the method, and the copy in TCRdb shows in-frame clones only, minus some. The data contain approximately 26,000 clones, approximately 85% of them singletons. The sequencing used peripheral blood, collected 28 days after the second AZD1222 dose. The genes are TRBV27 and TRBJ2-7; D is undetermined. This receptor was obtained from an adult who received the AZD1222 COVID-19 vaccine. CDR3: CASSFTGRLDYEQYF. The CDR3 DNA follows: TGTGCCAGCAGTTTTACCGGACGGCTTGACTACGAGCAGTACTTC.